The 25 T cell receptor beta chains below all came from one sample that was sequenced in a study of blood T cell repertoires in COVID-19. Some clones are missing from TCRdb's copy, which holds only in-frame ones; the method was immunoSEQ multiplex PCR. The table lists about 83,000 clones, approximately 86% of them singletons, with 22% in the top ten. Specimen: peripheral blood. Receptors originate from a woman older than 75 in a cohort sampled during active or convalescent COVID-19.

This clone was detected once. The gene calls are TRBV30 and TRBJ2-6; D may be TRBD2 (5 bases). Germline CDR1 is GTSNPN and CDR2 is SVGIG (reference sequence). This CDR3 has 17 residues. V lost 3 bases and J lost 0, with 15 bases in between. For the CDR3, the DNA is TGTGCCTGGAGAGGGTCCGGACTCTACTCTGGGGCCAACGTCCTGACTTTC. This codes for CAWRGSGLYSGANVLTF.

The chain carries TRBV5-8 and TRBJ2-1; weak D call: TRBD2 (6 bases). Trimming pared 4 bases from V and 6 bases from J, leaving 11 bases between. Germline V gives CDR1 SGHTS, CDR2 YDEGEE. This CDR3 is built from 13 residues. The CDR3 reads CASSLTSSNEQFF. The CDR3 DNA is TGTGCCAGCAGCCTGACTAGTTCCAATGAGCAGTTCTTC. Variable domain in full (rest from reference TRBV5-8 and TRBJ2-1): EAGVTQSPTHLIKTRGQQATLRCSPISGHTSVYWYQQALGLGLQFLLWYDEGEERNRGNFPPRFSGRQFPNYSSELNVNALELEDSALYLCASSLTSSNEQFFGPGTRLTVL.

The chain has TRBV28 and TRBJ1-2; 7 bases match TRBD1. With V trimmed by 2 bases and J by 7 bases, 4 bases remained unmatched. Germline V lookup: CDR1 MDHEN, CDR2 SYDVKM. This CDR3 has 13 residues. The CDR3 loop reads CASSLRGGSGYTF. As DNA, the CDR3 is TGTGCCAGCAGTTTAAGAGGGGGCAGTGGCTACACCTTC.

The chain joins TRBV25-1 to TRBJ2-1; tentative D call: TRBD1 (6 bases). This CDR3 comprises 15 residues. Between the trimmed V and J ends, which lost 1 base and 5 bases, there was a span of 12 bases. Looked up from germline, CDR1 is MGHDK and CDR2 is SYGVNS. The CDR3 sequence: CASSELRQGNNEQFF. The CDR3 region has the DNA TGTGCCAGCAGTGAATTAAGGCAGGGGAACAATGAGCAGTTCTTC.

This chain links TRBV19 with TRBJ2-1; TRBD2 matches 8 bases. Per the germline V gene, CDR1 is LNHDA and CDR2 is SQIVND (reference sequence). Trimming cost V 3 bases and J 5 bases; bases outside gene matches: 9. The CDR3 totals 16 residues. CDR3 protein: CASSIGLRTSNNEQFF. CDR3 in DNA: TGTGCCAGTAGTATCGGGTTAAGGACTAGCAACAATGAGCAGTTCTTC.

V and J are TRBV7-6 and TRBJ2-1; TRBD1 is a possible D gene (5 bases). This CDR3 region has 16 residues. Trimming took off 5 bases at V and 6 bases at J, with 20 bases between the two ends. Germline V gives CDR1 SGHVS, CDR2 FNYEAQ. The CDR3 coding sequence is TGTGCCAGCAGCGGAACCCAGGGTGGCACGGGCAATGAGCAGTTCTTC. Its translation: CASSGTQGGTGNEQFF.

The chain carries TRBV21-1 and TRBJ2-1; the DNA was not used to check the table's D call, TRBD2. TRBV21-1 is a documented pseudogene. This CDR3 region has 13 residues. CDR3 coding DNA: TGTGCCAGCAGCCATTCGGGGGGTAATGAGCAGTTCTTC. It is translated as CASSHSGGNEQFF.

This rearrangement joins TRBV9 to TRBJ2-1, with 10 bases identical to TRBD2. With V trimmed by 3 bases and J by 3 bases, 6 bases remained unmatched. CDR1 and CDR2 (germline): SGDLS, YYNGEE. The CDR3 contains 16 residues. The CDR3 loop is CASSGPGLALYNEQFF. CDR3 nucleotide sequence: TGTGCCAGCAGCGGACCGGGACTAGCGCTCTACAATGAGCAGTTCTTC.

The chain carries TRBV27 and TRBJ1-5; 10 bases align to TRBD1. V was clipped by 5 bases and J by 4 bases; unmatched bases: 8. This CDR3 region has 16 residues. Germline V gene data show CDR1 as MNHEY and CDR2 as SMNVEV (reference sequence). The CDR3 DNA follows: TGTGCCAGCAGTGACCGGGACAGGGGTTGGAATCAGCCCCAGCATTTT. Encoded protein: CASSDRDRGWNQPQHF.

The V and J genes are TRBV11-3 and TRBJ1-6; 7 bases are a match to TRBD1. The CDR3 spans 13 residues. Trimming cost V 8 bases and J 10 bases; bases outside gene matches: 8. The germline V gene encodes CDR1 SGHNT and CDR2 YENEEA. The CDR3 protein is CASQTDRESPLHF. The CDR3 coding sequence is TGTGCCAGCCAGACTGACAGGGAATCACCCCTCCACTTT.

The chain is built from TRBV6-1 and TRBJ1-6, with unresolved D. V was clipped by 3 bases and J by 7 bases, with 13 bases between them. CDR3 length: 15 residues. Germline-derived CDR1 and CDR2 are MNHNS and SASEGT. This CDR3 reads CASSDMRADNSPLHF. The CDR3 DNA reads TGTGCCAGCAGTGACATGAGGGCGGACAATTCACCCCTCCACTTT.

The chain combines TRBV7-2 with TRBJ1-2, with 8 bases that match TRBD1. Germline V gives CDR1 SGHTA, CDR2 FQGNSA. The CDR3 is 15 amino acids. Losses at the gene ends were 5 bases for V and 1 base for J; bases not matched to a gene: 6. CDR3 residues: CASSRRQGNNYGYTF. The DNA of the CDR3 is TGTGCCAGCAGCCGGCGACAGGGGAATAACTATGGCTACACCTTC. Combining the CDR3 with reference TRBV7-2 and TRBJ1-2 gives the whole variable domain GAGVSQSPSNKVTEKGKDVELRCDPISGHTALYWYRQSLGQGLEFLIYFQGNSAPDKSGLPSDRFSAERTGGSVSTLTIQRTQQEDSAVYLCASSRRQGNNYGYTFGSGTRLTVV.

The rearrangement links TRBV7-9 to TRBJ2-2; D is unclear. Germline-derived CDR1 and CDR2 are SEHNR and FQNEAQ (reference sequence). Trimming left V 1 base short and J 5 bases short, with 8 bases between. The CDR3 has 14 amino acids. Here the CDR3 reads CASSLGAGTGELFF. CDR3 DNA sequence: TGTGCCAGCAGCTTAGGGGCAGGAACCGGGGAGCTGTTTTTT.

This chain uses TRBV14 with TRBJ1-2, with D maybe TRBD1 (6 bases). The CDR3 runs 12 residues. V dropped 1 base and J dropped 8 bases, with 8 bases sitting between them. The V gene's germline CDR1 is SGHDN and CDR2 FVKESK. DNA of the CDR3: TGTGCCAGCAGCCAAGGGGGGCTGGGCTACACCTTC. It is translated as CASSQGGLGYTF.

V gene TRBV4-1 combines with J gene TRBJ2-5; 7 nucleotides align to TRBD2. J gave up 7 bases and V 4 bases, and 9 bases lay outside the gene matches. In germline, CDR1 is MGHRA, CDR2 YSYEKL. CDR3 length: 14 residues. The CDR3 DNA reads TGCGCCAGCAGCCGGGGAGGGGAGACGCGGACCCAGTACTTC. Its translation is CASSRGGETRTQYF.

The V and J genes are TRBV9 and TRBJ1-5, with 7 nucleotides matching TRBD1. V lost 0 bases to trimming and J lost 5 bases; unmatched junction nucleotides: 5. CDR1 is SGDLS, CDR2 YYNGEE, per germline. The CDR3 has 15 amino acids. The DNA of the CDR3 is TGTGCCAGCAGCGTAGAACCGGGACAGCATCAGCCCCAGCATTTT. It codes for CASSVEPGQHQPQHF.

This clone occurred a few times. The gene calls are TRBV7-3 and TRBJ2-7; D is uncertain. In germline, CDR1 is SGHTA, CDR2 FQGTGA. V dropped 5 bases and J dropped 1 base, with 12 bases sitting between them. CDR3 length equals 14 residues. The CDR3 region is CASSATAQSYEQYF. The CDR3 DNA follows: TGTGCCAGCAGCGCAACAGCCCAATCCTACGAGCAGTACTTC.

Concerning this clone itself: The same CDR3 can be traced to other DNA sequences in this sample. V is TRBV5-1 and J is TRBJ2-2; D unresolved. V lost 4 bases and J 1 base, leaving 2 bases between the germline ends. The germline gives CDR1 SGHRS, CDR2 YFSETQ. This CDR3 spans 12 amino acids. CDR3 nucleotide sequence: TGCGCCAGCAGCCTGAACACCGGGGAGCTGTTTTTT. It encodes CASSLNTGELFF.

The V gene is TRBV5-4, the J gene TRBJ1-1; D perhaps matches TRBD1 (5 bases). Trimming took 0 bases from V and 4 from J, leaving 13 bases between them. CDR1 and CDR2 (germline): SGHNT, YYREEE (reference sequence). The CDR3 has 15 amino acids. In DNA, the CDR3 is TGTGCCAGCAGCTTGGCGCAGGGAAGGTTCACTGAAGCTTTCTTT. Translation gives CASSLAQGRFTEAFF.

The genes are TRBV18 and TRBJ1-1; D unclear. CDR1 is KGHSH and CDR2 is LQKENI in the germline V gene. The CDR3 length is 12 residues. Between the trimmed V and J ends, which lost 1 base and 13 bases, there was a span of 13 bases. In DNA, the CDR3 is TGTGCCAGCTCACCACAGAGAACAGTGGGTTTCTTT. Translated: CASSPQRTVGFF.

The chain links TRBV3-1 (or the pseudogene TRBV3-2) to TRBJ1-1, with 12 bases that match TRBD1. The CDR3 loop spans 17 amino acids. V shed 10 bases and J 5 bases; nucleotides not matched to a gene: 17. Germline CDR1 is LGHDT and CDR2 is YNNKEL (reference sequence). Written as DNA, the CDR3 is TGTGCCACCGATTCCGGGACAGGGGGCTCGGTGGGGACTGAAGCTTTCTTT. Encoded protein: CATDSGTGGSVGTEAFF.

In the case of this clone: The sample holds other DNA sequences that translate to the same CDR3. This chain uses TRBV7-9 with TRBJ1-4; 7 bases are a match to TRBD1. Per the germline V gene, CDR1 is SEHNR and CDR2 is FQNEAQ (reference sequence). The CDR3 is 12 amino acids. V lost 6 bases, J lost 16 bases, and 11 bases stayed unmatched. The DNA for the CDR3 is TGTGCCAGCAGTTTTCGTGAGGGACAGCAGTTTTTT. This gives the protein CASSFREGQQFF.

The V and J genes are TRBV24-1 and TRBJ1-5; 7 bases align to TRBD1. With 2 bases clipped from V and 1 base from J, the junction kept 7 bases outside the gene matches. The CDR3 has 17 residues. Germline V gives CDR1 KGHDR, CDR2 SFDVKD. For the CDR3, the DNA is TGTGCCACCAGTGATTCGACAGGGCGGGCGAGCAATCAGCCCCAGCATTTT. It translates to CATSDSTGRASNQPQHF.

The chain joins TRBV5-1 to TRBJ2-2; the match to TRBD2 covers 14 bases. The CDR3 contains 18 residues. The V gene's germline CDR1 is SGHRS and CDR2 YFSETQ. V lost 3 bases and J lost 0; bases outside the gene matches: 4. CDR3 DNA sequence: TGCGCCAGCAGCTCGGGACTAGCGGGAGTTGCGAACACCGGGGAGCTGTTTTTT. Amino acid sequence: CASSSGLAGVANTGELFF.

This sequence joins TRBV7-6 and TRBJ2-1; D not resolved. V lost 4 bases and J lost 6, with 16 bases in between. Germline CDR1 and CDR2: SGHVS and FNYEAQ. This CDR3 has 15 residues. CDR3 amino acids: CASSSLNSQTNEQFF. The CDR3 bases are TGTGCCAGCAGCTCCTTAAACTCCCAAACCAATGAGCAGTTCTTC.